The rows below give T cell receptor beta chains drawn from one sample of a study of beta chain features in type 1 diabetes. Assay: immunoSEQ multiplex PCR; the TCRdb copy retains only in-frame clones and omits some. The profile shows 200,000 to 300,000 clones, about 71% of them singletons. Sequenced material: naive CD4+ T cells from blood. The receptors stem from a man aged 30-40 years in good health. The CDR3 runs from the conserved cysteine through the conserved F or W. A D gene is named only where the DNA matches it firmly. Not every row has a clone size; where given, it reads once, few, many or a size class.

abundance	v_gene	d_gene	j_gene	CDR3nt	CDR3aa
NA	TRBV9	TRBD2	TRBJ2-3	TGTGCCAGCAGCGTAGTGGGACTAGCTCGCACAGATACGCAGTATTTT	CASSVVGLARTDTQYF
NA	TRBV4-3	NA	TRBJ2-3	TGCGCCAGCAGCCAAGATCAGTTAGGAGCGCAGTATTTT	CASSQDQLGAQYF
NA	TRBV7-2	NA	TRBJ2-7	TGTGCCAGCAGCTTAGGCTGGGCAGTTGGCTACGAGCAGTACTTC	CASSLGWAVGYEQYF
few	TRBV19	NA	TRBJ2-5	TGTGCCAGTAGTATCTCAGCGAACCAAGAGACCCAGTACTTC	CASSISANQETQYF
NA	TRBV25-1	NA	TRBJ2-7	TGTGCCAGCAGAGGGGCGAACTCCTACGAGCAGTACTTC	CASRGANSYEQYF
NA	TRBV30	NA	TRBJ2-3	TGTGCCTGGAGTGTCCAGCGGAACACAGATACGCAGTATTTT	CAWSVQRNTDTQYF
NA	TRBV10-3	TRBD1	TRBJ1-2	TGTGCCACTTCGACAGGGGACTATGGCTACACCTTC	CATSTGDYGYTF
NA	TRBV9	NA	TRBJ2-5	TGTGCCAGCAGCGTAGGAGTTAGCGAGCAAGAGACCCAGTACTTC	CASSVGVSEQETQYF
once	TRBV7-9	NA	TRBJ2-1	TGTGCCAGCAGCTCAGACAGGATCTCCTACAATGAGCAGTTCTTC	CASSSDRISYNEQFF
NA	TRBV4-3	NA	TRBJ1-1	TGCGCCAGCAGCCTCCAAGTAGTGTCGAACGTGAGAACTGAAGCTTTCTTT	CASSLQVVSNVRTEAFF
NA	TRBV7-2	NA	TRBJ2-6	TGTGCCAGCAGCTTAGATTCCGGGACTGGGGCCAACGTCCTGACTTTC	CASSLDSGTGANVLTF
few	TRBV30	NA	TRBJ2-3	TGTGCCTGGAGTAAACGGGGATTCACAGATACGCAGTATTTT	CAWSKRGFTDTQYF
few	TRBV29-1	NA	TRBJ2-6	TGCAGCGTTACGAACTCTGGGGCCAACGTCCTGACTTTC	CSVTNSGANVLTF
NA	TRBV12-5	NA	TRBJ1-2	TGTGCTAGTGGTTTGGTAACGAGGGGTACTGGCTACACCTTC	CASGLVTRGTGYTF
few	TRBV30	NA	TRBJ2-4	TGTGCCTGGAGGGGGCGAATAGCCAAAAACATTCAGTACTTC	CAWRGRIAKNIQYF
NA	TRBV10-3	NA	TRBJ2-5	TGTGCCATCAGTGAGTCGCGGGCAGGGCGAGAGACCCAGTACTTC	CAISESRAGRETQYF
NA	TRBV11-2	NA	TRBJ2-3	TGTGCCAGCAGTCCTATTCTAGATACGCAGTATTTT	CASSPILDTQYF
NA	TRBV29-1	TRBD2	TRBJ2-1	TGCAGCGGTACCTCCAGCGGGGTAATACAGCAGTTCTTC	CSGTSSGVIQQFF
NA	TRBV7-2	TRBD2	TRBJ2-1	TGTGCCAGCAGCTTAGGTAGCGGGTTTGAGCAGTTCTTC	CASSLGSGFEQFF
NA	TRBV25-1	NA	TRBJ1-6	TGTGCCAGCAGTGAAGGGATATCACCCCTCCACTTT	CASSEGISPLHF
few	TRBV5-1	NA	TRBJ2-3	TGCGCCAGCAGCTCAGACCCCAGCACAGATACGCAGTATTTT	CASSSDPSTDTQYF
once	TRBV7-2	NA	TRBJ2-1	TGTGCCAGCAGCCCCAGGAGGGGGGCTGAGTACAATGAGCAGTTCTTC	CASSPRRGAEYNEQFF
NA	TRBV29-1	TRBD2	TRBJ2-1	TGCAGCGTTCCCCGGACTAGCGGAGCCAACAATGAGCAGTTCTTC	CSVPRTSGANNEQFF
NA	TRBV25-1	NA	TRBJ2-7	TGTGCCAGCAGTGAACCCGGGGATGTGGGCTACGAGCAGTACTTC	CASSEPGDVGYEQYF
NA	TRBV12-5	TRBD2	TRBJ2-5	TGTGCTAGTGGTTTCGGGGCTAGCGGGGGACTGGAGACCCAGTACTTC	CASGFGASGGLETQYF
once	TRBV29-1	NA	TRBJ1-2	TGCAGCGTTGAAGGGGGTCTTCCCTATGGCTACACCTTC	CSVEGGLPYGYTF
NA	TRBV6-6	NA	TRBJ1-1	TGTGCCAGCAGGCGCAACGGCAACACTGAAGCTTTCTTT	CASRRNGNTEAFF
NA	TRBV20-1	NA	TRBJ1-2	TGCAGTGTAGCGGATGGCTACACCTTC	CSVADGYTF
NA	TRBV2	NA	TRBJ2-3	TGTGCCAGCAGTTCCGGATCAGCCGGTGCGCAGTATTTT	CASSSGSAGAQYF
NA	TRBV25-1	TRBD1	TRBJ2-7	TGTGCCAGCAGTGACCCGGGACAGAACTACGAGCAGTACTTC	CASSDPGQNYEQYF
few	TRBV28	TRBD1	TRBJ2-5	TGTGCCAGTACAGGGGGCCCTCAAGAGACCCAGTACTTC	CASTGGPQETQYF
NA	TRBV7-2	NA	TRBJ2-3	TGTGCCAGCAGCCTCCTAGGTGGGACGCAGTATTTT	CASSLLGGTQYF
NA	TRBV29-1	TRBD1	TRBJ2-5	TGCAGCGTTGAAAAGGGGGCTTTGGAGACCCAGTACTTC	CSVEKGALETQYF
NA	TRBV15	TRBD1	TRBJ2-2	TGTGCCACCAGCAACAGGGGGCACGGGGAGCTGTTTTTT	CATSNRGHGELFF
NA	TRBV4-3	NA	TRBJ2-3	TGCGCCAGCAGCCAAGAGGAACAGGACACAGATACGCAGTATTTT	CASSQEEQDTDTQYF
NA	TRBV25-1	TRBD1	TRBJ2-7	TGTGCCAGCAGGCCCCATGAGGGACAGGGCTCCTACGAGCAGTACTTC	CASRPHEGQGSYEQYF
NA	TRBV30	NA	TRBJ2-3	TGTGCCTGGAGTAGGTCAGATACGCAGTATTTT	CAWSRSDTQYF
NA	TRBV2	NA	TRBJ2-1	TGTGCCAGCAGAGCGCGGCTAATTCCGAGCTCCTACAATGAGCAGTTCTTC	CASRARLIPSSYNEQFF
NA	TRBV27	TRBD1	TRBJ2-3	TGTGCCAGCAGTCTAAAGACAGGGCCAGATACGCAGTATTTT	CASSLKTGPDTQYF
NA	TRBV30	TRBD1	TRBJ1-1	TGTGCCTTCACGGGACAGGGGGATACTGAAGCTTTCTTT	CAFTGQGDTEAFF
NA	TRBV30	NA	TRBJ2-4	TGTGCCTGGAGTCAGGGGGGGACGTACAAAAACATTCAGTACTTC	CAWSQGGTYKNIQYF
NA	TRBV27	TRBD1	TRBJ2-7	TGTGCCAGCAGTTTTTTCAGACAGGGGATCGGAGAGCAGTACTTC	CASSFFRQGIGEQYF
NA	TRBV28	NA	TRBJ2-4	TGTGCCAGCACGGGACAGCGCAGACTAGCGCGGCGGAGCCAGTACTTC	CASTGQRRLARRSQYF
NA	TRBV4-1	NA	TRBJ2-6	TGCGCCAGCAGCCAGGACGGTCTCAAGGATGGGGCCAACGTCCTGACTTTC	CASSQDGLKDGANVLTF
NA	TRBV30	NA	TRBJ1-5	TGTGCCTGGAGTCTGGGGGTAAATCAGCCCCAGCATTTT	CAWSLGVNQPQHF
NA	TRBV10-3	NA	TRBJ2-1	TGTGCCATCAGTGATCTAGGTTACAATGAGCAGTTCTTC	CAISDLGYNEQFF
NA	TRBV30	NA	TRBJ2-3	TGTGCCTGGAGTGTAAGCGGGACAGATACGCAGTATTTT	CAWSVSGTDTQYF
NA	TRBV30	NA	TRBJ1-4	TGTGCCTGGATTACCGACGGAGGTTCGGTGTTTTTT	CAWITDGGSVFF
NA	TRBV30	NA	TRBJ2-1	TGTGCCTGGAGGAGGCGAACATCCAATGAGCAGTTCTTC	CAWRRRTSNEQFF
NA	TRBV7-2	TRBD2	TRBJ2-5	TGTGCCAGCTTCTTCGGGGGGAACCCCCAAGAGACCCAGTACTTC	CASFFGGNPQETQYF
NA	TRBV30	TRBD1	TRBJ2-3	TGTGCATACTCACGGGACAGGGGTAGTTTGGTAGATACGCAGTATTTT	CAYSRDRGSLVDTQYF
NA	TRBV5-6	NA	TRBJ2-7	TGTGCCAGCAGCCCTTATGGAATAGGAGAGCAGTACTTC	CASSPYGIGEQYF
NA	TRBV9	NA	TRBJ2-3	TGTGCCAGCAGCGTAGGCGGTCCCCGCACAGATACGCAGTATTTT	CASSVGGPRTDTQYF
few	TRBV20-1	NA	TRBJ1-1	TGCAGTGCTCGCGGACCTGGTAACGCTTTCTTT	CSARGPGNAFF
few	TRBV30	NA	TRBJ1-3	TGTGCCTGGAGTGGTATGTCAGAGGGTTTCTCTGGAAACACCATATATTTT	CAWSGMSEGFSGNTIYF